A single sample is the source of the 15 T cell receptor beta chains below, sequenced in a study of early T cells in non-severe SARS-CoV-2 infection. MiXCR was run by TCRdb on the 5' RACE reads, yielding one entry per CDR3 protein. This table holds about 98,000 distinct CDR3 sequences, less than 15% found once. The specimen sequenced was whole blood. The receptors shown here come from an adult who was a healthcare worker with PCR-confirmed SARS-CoV-2 infection or an uninfected control (not recorded which).

The chain is built from TRBV20-1 and TRBJ2-7; D may be TRBD1 or TRBD2 (6 bases each). Germline V lookup: CDR1 DFQATT, CDR2 SNEGSKA (reference sequence). The CDR3 is 14 residues long. V was shortened by 4 bases and J by 5 bases, with 18 bases between the two germline ends. This CDR3 is CSAIKATGGNEQYF. In DNA form, the CDR3 reads TGCAGTGCTATCAAAGCGACAGGCGGGAACGAGCAGTACTTC.

A single count supports this clonotype. This sequence joins TRBV12-3 or TRBV12-4 and TRBJ2-7; D tentatively fits TRBD1 or TRBD2 (5 bases each). CDR3 length: 15 residues. Trimming left V 3 bases short and J 6 bases short, with 18 bases between. CDR3 loop: CASSFLQGPFGEQYF. Written as DNA, the CDR3 is TGTGCCAGCAGTTTTCTGCAGGGACCGTTTGGCGAGCAGTACTTC.

In its sample, this clonotype was seen a few times. The chain uses TRBV5-1 and TRBJ2-3; unclear D gene. The germline CDR1 and CDR2 sequences are SGHRS and YFSETQ. V dropped 6 bases and J dropped 4 bases, with 15 bases sitting between them. The length of the CDR3 is 14 residues. The DNA for the CDR3 is TGCGCCAGCACTCGGTCAACCTCGGCAGATACGCAGTATTTT. This translates into CASTRSTSADTQYF.

This chain links TRBV4-1 with TRBJ1-2; D gene ambiguous. The germline V and J ends were trimmed by 4 bases and 6 bases, with 18 bases remaining between them. The CDR3 length is 15 residues. CDR1 and CDR2 from the germline V gene are MGHRA and YSYEKL. Written as DNA, the CDR3 is TGCGCCAGCAGCCTAGAGAGGGTACCCCCGGATGGCTACACCTTC. It is translated as CASSLERVPPDGYTF.

This clonotype came up a few times. The rearrangement links TRBV4-1 to TRBJ1-3; unclear D gene. Germline V lookup: CDR1 MGHRA, CDR2 YSYEKL. The CDR3 totals 15 residues. The V end was cut by 0 bases, the J end by 1 base, with 7 bases between. CDR3 in DNA: TGCGCCAGCAGCCAAGAAAAGGGTTCTGGAAACACCATATATTTT. Translation: CASSQEKGSGNTIYF.

This clonotype was detected only a few times. The gene calls are TRBV7-8 and TRBJ2-1; D is ambiguous. The V gene's germline CDR1 is SGHVS and CDR2 FQNEAQ. CDR3 length: 13 amino acids. V lost 7 bases and J lost 4, with 11 bases in between. CDR3 sequence: CASTGSLYNEQFF. CDR3 DNA: TGTGCCAGCACAGGAAGCCTATACAATGAGCAGTTCTTC. The whole variable domain, filled in from reference TRBV7-8 and TRBJ2-1, reads GAGVSQSPRYKVAKRGQDVALRCDPISGHVSLFWYQQALGQGPEFLTYFQNEAQLDKSGLPSDRFFAERPEGSVSTLKIQRTQQEDSAVYLCASTGSLYNEQFFGPGTRLTVL.

This clonotype was recorded at least ten times. This chain joins TRBV12-3 or TRBV12-4 and TRBJ2-1; possible D gene TRBD2, 5 bases. The CDR3 sequence is 15 residues long. V lost 4 bases and J 7 bases, leaving 17 bases between the germline ends. The CDR3 nucleotides are TGTGCCAGCAGTTCCCCGGGCCCGGGGAGAAATGAGCAGTTCTTC. Translated: CASSSPGPGRNEQFF.

At least ten counts were recorded for this clonotype. The chain links TRBV6-4 to TRBJ2-3; 10 nucleotides line up with TRBD1. The CDR3 is made up of 15 amino acids. Trimming took 6 bases from V and 1 from J; bases not matched to a gene: 4. The germline CDR1 and CDR2 sequences are MRHNA and SNTAGT. The chain's CDR3 is CASSSGTGGTDTQYF. In DNA form, the CDR3 reads TGTGCCAGCAGCTCCGGGACAGGGGGCACAGATACGCAGTATTTT.

This chain links TRBV2 with TRBJ1-1, with no clear D. The CDR3 has 10 amino acids. CDR1 is SNHLY, CDR2 FYNNEI, per germline. The V end was cut by 7 bases, the J end by 2 bases, with 2 bases between. For the CDR3, the DNA is TGTGCCAGCACTAACACTGAAGCTTTCTTT. Translating gives CASTNTEAFF. Variable domain in full (rest from reference TRBV2 and TRBJ1-1): EPEVTQTPSHQVTQMGQEVILRCVPISNHLYFYWYRQILGQKVEFLVSFYNNEISEKSEIFDDQFSVERPDGSNFTLKIRSTKLEDSAMYFCASTNTEAFFGQGTRLTVV.

The rearrangement joins TRBV29-1 to TRBJ1-1; 7 nucleotides match TRBD1. Germline CDR1 is SQVTM and CDR2 is ANQGSEA. V was clipped by 6 bases and J by 4 bases; unmatched bases: 5. CDR3 length: 12 amino acids. This CDR3 is CSVYTGATEAFF. CDR3 in DNA: TGCAGCGTCTATACAGGGGCCACTGAAGCTTTCTTT.

V usage is TRBV7-9 and J usage is TRBJ2-3; 7 bases line up with TRBD2. Germline V gene data show CDR1 as SEHNR and CDR2 as FQNEAQ (reference sequence). J lost 7 bases, V lost 4 bases, and 14 bases had no gene match. The CDR3 spans 16 residues. Written as DNA, the CDR3 is TGTGCCAGCAGCTCCCCGACTAGCAGGGAAAGCTATACGCAGTATTTT. Protein: CASSSPTSRESYTQYF.

The chain is built from TRBV15 and TRBJ1-1, with 7 bases identical to TRBD1. The CDR3 contains 17 residues. Germline V gene lookup returns CDR1 LNHNV and CDR2 YYDKDF (reference sequence). Unmatched junction bases numbered 16, after V lost 4 bases and J lost 5 bases. The CDR3 region has the DNA TGTGCCACCAGCAAGGAGACAGGGTTCGTTAGGGGGACTGAAGCTTTCTTT. As protein: CATSKETGFVRGTEAFF. Full variable domain (rest looked up from reference TRBV15 and TRBJ1-1): DAMVIQNPRYQVTQFGKPVTLSCSQTLNHNVMYWYQQKSSQAPKLLFHYYDKDFNNEADTPDNFQSRRPNTSFCFLDIRSPGLGDTAMYLCATSKETGFVRGTEAFFGQGTRLTVV.

In this sample, this clonotype turned up many times. The V and J genes are TRBV5-4 and TRBJ2-2; D is perhaps TRBD2 (5 bases). Trimming cost V 2 bases and J 1 base, with 9 bases left between them. The CDR3 totals 15 residues. The germline V gene encodes CDR1 SGHNT and CDR2 YYREEE (reference sequence). CDR3 region: CASSFLAGNTGELFF. The CDR3 region has the DNA TGTGCCAGCAGCTTTCTTGCGGGGAACACCGGGGAGCTGTTTTTT.

This CDR3 reads CASSQAWGAPDNYGYTF. CDR3 sequence (DNA): TGCGCCAGCAGCCAAGCGTGGGGGGCTCCTGATAACTATGGCTACACCTTC. The gene calls are TRBV4-3 and TRBJ1-2; D might be TRBD1 (6 bases). CDR1 and CDR2 (germline): LGHNA, YSLEER. There are 17 residues in the CDR3. V was pared by 1 base and J by 1 base, with 16 bases between.

V is TRBV20-1 and J is TRBJ1-5; D may be TRBD1 (5 bases). Trimming pared 0 bases from V and 8 bases from J, leaving 14 bases between. Germline V gene data show CDR1 as DFQATT and CDR2 as SNEGSKA (reference sequence). The CDR3 consists of 14 residues. This chain's CDR3 is CSARDGKGTKPQHF. CDR3 nucleotides: TGCAGTGCTAGAGACGGGAAGGGGACGAAGCCCCAGCATTTT.